The 27 T cell receptor beta chains in this list originate from one sample, sequenced in a study of control samples from healthy donors and cancer patients. Sequencing was performed with immunoSEQ multiplex PCR; in TCRdb, only in-frame clones are kept and a portion is missing. The sample has about 160,000 clones; 90% to 95% are singletons. The sequencing input was blood. All receptors derive from a woman aged 25 to 45 in good health.

In regard to this clone: Relative to the germline gene, one junction end is altered; a read error may explain this. This chain joins TRBV7-7 and TRBJ2-3; D may match TRBD1 or TRBD2 (5 bases each). CDR3 size: 14 residues. Germline CDR1 is SSHAT and CDR2 is FNYEAQ (reference sequence). CDR3 protein: CASSVDGTTDTQYF. DNA for the CDR3: TGTGCTAGCAGCGTGGACGGGACCACAGATACGCAGTATTTT.

The gene calls are TRBV5-1 and TRBJ1-1, with TRBD1 matching 7 bases. Germline values: CDR1 SGHRS, CDR2 YFSETQ. The CDR3 sequence is 14 residues long. Trimming at V came to 4 bases and at J to 3 bases, leaving 6 bases not matched to a gene. The CDR3 sequence: CASSIAGTDTEAFF. The CDR3 coding sequence is TGCGCCAGCAGCATTGCCGGGACAGACACTGAAGCTTTCTTT.

The chain joins TRBV4-1 to TRBJ2-5; 8 bases agree with TRBD2. The CDR3 spans 16 residues. The junction had 8 bases not matched to a gene; V was cut back by 4 bases and J by 1 base. Germline CDR1 MGHRA, CDR2 YSYEKL. The DNA of the CDR3 is TGCGCCAGCAGCCCCCAGGCGGGAGGTTTCCAAGAGACCCAGTACTTC. Translation gives CASSPQAGGFQETQYF.

The rearrangement uses TRBV6-4 and TRBJ1-2, with D hard to call. Trimming pared 2 bases from V and 4 bases from J, leaving 8 bases between. Germline assignment: CDR1 MRHNA and CDR2 SNTAGT. The CDR3 has 13 residues. Here the CDR3 reads CASSDAPGYGYTF. CDR3 DNA: TGTGCCAGCAGTGACGCTCCAGGCTATGGCTACACCTTC.

The gene calls are TRBV19 and TRBJ2-1, with 10 bases matching TRBD2. Unmatched junction bases numbered 3, after V lost 1 base and J lost 0 bases. The CDR3 contains 17 residues. The germline V gene has CDR1 LNHDA and CDR2 SQIVND (reference sequence). The CDR3 protein is CASSIGSGRSSYNEQFF. The CDR3 DNA reads TGTGCCAGTAGTATAGGTAGCGGGAGGTCCTCCTACAATGAGCAGTTCTTC.

The chain couples TRBV15 to TRBJ1-6; TRBD1 matches 7 bases. The germline CDR1 and CDR2 sequences are LNHNV and YYDKDF (reference sequence). After removal of 5 bases from V and 8 bases from J, the junction contained 12 bases not matched to a gene. This CDR3 is built from 16 residues. The CDR3 DNA reads TGTGCCACCAGCCAGTATCCGGGACAGCTTTATTCACCCCTCCACTTT. Amino acid sequence: CATSQYPGQLYSPLHF.

The rearrangement uses TRBV3-1 (or the pseudogene TRBV3-2) and TRBJ2-7; D unclear. The germline V and J ends were trimmed by 1 base and 5 bases, with 15 bases remaining between them. The CDR3 is made up of 15 amino acids. The germline gives CDR1 LGHDT, CDR2 YNNKEL (reference sequence). The CDR3 bases are TGTGCCAGCAGCCAAGTCTTAAGTAGACGGGACGAGCAGTACTTC. This gives the protein CASSQVLSRRDEQYF.

The J gene is TRBJ2-3, the V gene TRBV5-1; 9 bases map to TRBD2. J lost 0 bases, V lost 5 bases, and 4 bases had no gene match. Germline values: CDR1 SGHRS, CDR2 YFSETQ. The CDR3 contains 15 residues. In nucleotides, the CDR3 is TGCGCCAGCAGATCGACTAGCGGAAGCACAGATACGCAGTATTTT. Its protein is CASRSTSGSTDTQYF.

The chain carries TRBV10-3 and TRBJ2-5; D unresolved. The CDR3 spans 12 residues. The ends were cut back, 3 bases at V and 3 bases at J, with 5 bases in the middle. Germline CDR1 reads ENHRY; CDR2 reads SYGVKD. This CDR3 is CAISDEEETQYF. CDR3 DNA sequence: TGTGCCATCAGTGATGAAGAAGAGACCCAGTACTTC.

The gene calls are TRBV19 and TRBJ2-5, with 10 bases that match TRBD1. Per the germline V gene, CDR1 is LNHDA and CDR2 is SQIVND (reference sequence). J was trimmed by 2 bases and V by 4 bases; bases with no gene match: 7. This CDR3 is built from 16 residues. CDR3 sequence: CASSKGTGVAQETQYF. In nucleotides, the CDR3 is TGTGCCAGTAGTAAAGGGACAGGGGTCGCACAAGAGACCCAGTACTTC.

The chain couples TRBV6-6 to TRBJ2-7; D may be TRBD1 (6 bases). Germline CDR1 reads MNHNY; CDR2 reads SVGAGI (reference sequence). The V and J ends lost 3 bases and 5 bases respectively, with 14 bases between them. The CDR3 loop spans 14 amino acids. The CDR3 sequence is CASSYFQGNDEQYF. CDR3 bases: TGTGCCAGCAGTTATTTCCAGGGGAACGACGAGCAGTACTTC.

The genes are TRBV27 and TRBJ2-2; 15 bases match TRBD2. The CDR3 covers 17 residues. J was trimmed by 1 base and V by 7 bases; bases with no gene match: 4. CDR1 MNHEY and CDR2 SMNVEV come from the germline V gene (reference sequence). In DNA, the CDR3 is TGTGCCAGCAAAGGACTAGCGGGAGGGCTGAACACCGGGGAGCTGTTTTTT. It specifies CASKGLAGGLNTGELFF.

A note on this clone: The sample carries other DNA sequences with the same CDR3. The rearrangement links TRBV7-3 to TRBJ1-1, with D unclear. The germline gives CDR1 SGHTA, CDR2 FQGTGA. The CDR3 loop spans 13 amino acids. The V and J ends lost 0 bases and 0 bases respectively, with 2 bases between them. CDR3 residues: CASSLTVNTEAFF. The CDR3 DNA reads as TGTGCCAGCAGCTTAACAGTGAACACTGAAGCTTTCTTT.

This clone was seen only once. The chain is built from TRBV6-4 and TRBJ2-5; weak D call: TRBD1 (5 bases). V lost 5 bases to trimming and J lost 4 bases, with 8 bases between them. Germline V lookup: CDR1 MRHNA, CDR2 SNTAGT. The CDR3 extends over 12 amino acids. CDR3 amino acids: CASSPRGETQYF. CDR3 DNA sequence: TGTGCCAGCAGTCCTAGGGGAGAGACCCAGTACTTC.

The gene calls are TRBV6-2 or TRBV6-3 and TRBJ1-5, with a possible D match to TRBD1 (6 bases). V dropped 6 bases and J dropped 1 base, with 16 bases sitting between them. The germline V gene encodes CDR1 MNHEY and CDR2 SVGEGT. CDR3 length: 16 residues. The CDR3 protein is CASSFVGGGSNQPQHF. The CDR3, as DNA: TGTGCCAGCAGCTTTGTAGGGGGAGGAAGCAATCAGCCCCAGCATTTT.

The rearrangement uses TRBV11-2 and TRBJ2-2; 7 positions agree with TRBD1. The CDR3 length is 16 residues. Germline lookup yields CDR1 SGHAT and CDR2 FQNNGV. With 5 bases clipped from V and 1 base from J, the junction kept 7 bases outside the gene matches. CDR3 protein: CASSPTGEGNTGELFF. In DNA, the CDR3 is TGTGCCAGCAGCCCCACAGGGGAAGGGAACACCGGGGAGCTGTTTTTT. The full variable domain, its missing parts supplied by reference TRBV11-2 and TRBJ2-2, is EAGVAQSPRYKIIEKRQSVAFWCNPISGHATLYWYQQILGQGPKLLIQFQNNGVVDDSQLPKDRFSAERLKGVDSTLKIQPAKLEDSAVYLCASSPTGEGNTGELFFGEGSRLTVL.

The chain combines TRBV29-1 with TRBJ2-5; D is unresolved. Trimming left V 5 bases short and J 4 bases short, with 11 bases between. The CDR3 spans 12 residues. Germline CDR1 and CDR2: SQVTM and ANQGSEA. The CDR3 nucleotides read TGCAGCGTTAGGGCCCAAGGAGAGACCCAGTACTTC. Its protein product is CSVRAQGETQYF.

The rearrangement joins TRBV29-1 to TRBJ2-3; no definite D call. Germline assignment: CDR1 SQVTM and CDR2 ANQGSEA. CDR3 length: 14 amino acids. V dropped 1 base and J dropped 0 bases, with 8 bases sitting between them. The CDR3 sequence: CSVEVGVSTDTQYF. CDR3 nucleotides: TGCAGCGTTGAAGTAGGAGTTAGCACAGATACGCAGTATTTT.

The chain is built from TRBV5-4 and TRBJ2-1; D may be TRBD1 (7 bases). This CDR3 has 15 amino acids. Trimming removed 3 bases from V and 6 bases from J, with 16 bases in between. The V gene's germline CDR1 is SGHNT and CDR2 YYREEE (reference sequence). In DNA form, the CDR3 reads TGTGCCAGCAGCTGGGGGACAGCCGGGGGCAATGAGCAGTTCTTC. Translated, it gives CASSWGTAGGNEQFF. Variable domain in full (rest from reference TRBV5-4 and TRBJ2-1): ETGVTQSPTHLIKTRGQQVTLRCSSQSGHNTVSWYQQALGQGPQFIFQYYREEENGRGNFPPRFSGLQFPNYSSELNVNALELDDSALYLCASSWGTAGGNEQFFGPGTRLTVL.

V gene TRBV13 combines with J gene TRBJ2-2, with 10 nucleotides matching TRBD2. The CDR3 has 18 residues. Germline values: CDR1 PRHDT, CDR2 FYEKMQ (reference sequence). V gave up 5 bases and J gave up 0 bases; unmatched junction bases: 9. For the CDR3, the DNA is TGTGCCAGCAGCCTCTGGCGGACTAGCGGAACGAACACCGGGGAGCTGTTTTTT. It yields the protein CASSLWRTSGTNTGELFF.

The rearrangement uses TRBV4-1 and TRBJ2-7; 11 nucleotides align to TRBD2. The trim removed 6 bases at V and 4 bases at J, leaving 5 bases unmatched. The germline gives CDR1 MGHRA, CDR2 YSYEKL. The CDR3 sequence is 14 residues long. The CDR3 here is CASRPTSGIYEQYF. DNA for the CDR3: TGCGCCAGCAGACCGACTAGCGGGATTTACGAGCAGTACTTC.

The chain has TRBV15 and TRBJ2-6, with D tentatively TRBD1 or TRBD2 (5 bases each). This CDR3 has 16 residues. Germline-derived CDR1 and CDR2 are LNHNV and YYDKDF (reference sequence). The V end was cut by 5 bases, the J end by 0 bases, with 11 bases between. CDR3 residues: CATSPQGPSGANVLTF. CDR3 nucleotide sequence: TGTGCCACCAGCCCCCAGGGACCCTCTGGGGCCAACGTCCTGACTTTC. Combining the CDR3 with reference TRBV15 and TRBJ2-6 gives the whole variable domain DAMVIQNPRYQVTQFGKPVTLSCSQTLNHNVMYWYQQKSSQAPKLLFHYYDKDFNNEADTPDNFQSRRPNTSFCFLDIRSPGLGDTAMYLCATSPQGPSGANVLTFGAGSRLTVL.

The rearrangement uses TRBV7-2 and TRBJ2-7; 9 nucleotides agree with TRBD2. This CDR3 is 16 amino acids long. Germline V gene lookup returns CDR1 SGHTA and CDR2 FQGNSA. Germline trimming cut 3 bases from V and 3 bases from J; bases unmatched to any gene: 9. CDR3 residues: CASSFTLAGPNYEQYF. DNA of the CDR3: TGTGCCAGCAGCTTTACCCTAGCGGGACCCAACTACGAGCAGTACTTC.

The CDR3 nucleotides are TGTGCCAGCAGTTCACTAGCATTTACAGATACGCAGTATTTT. Its translation: CASSSLAFTDTQYF. V and J are TRBV6-2 or TRBV6-3 and TRBJ2-3, with a weak D call TRBD2 (6 bases). V was pared by 4 bases and J by 3 bases, with 11 bases between. The V gene's germline CDR1 is MNHEY and CDR2 SVGEGT. This CDR3 region has 14 residues.

CDR3 region: CASSMGTGYEQYF. The CDR3 DNA reads TGTGCCAGTAGTATGGGGACAGGTTACGAGCAGTACTTC. This sequence joins TRBV19 and TRBJ2-7; 8 bases fit TRBD1. Unmatched junction bases numbered 2, after V lost 3 bases and J lost 4 bases. The CDR3 length is 13 residues. In germline, CDR1 is LNHDA, CDR2 SQIVND (reference sequence).

J is TRBJ1-3 and V is TRBV7-8; D gene uncertain. The CDR3 spans 16 residues. V shed 5 bases and J shed 0 bases, with 14 bases lying between them. The germline V gene encodes CDR1 SGHVS and CDR2 FQNEAQ. The CDR3 reads CASSMGRLPSGNTIYF. The CDR3 DNA is TGTGCCAGCAGCATGGGGAGACTGCCCTCTGGAAACACCATATATTTT.

V gene TRBV5-1 combines with J gene TRBJ1-4, with 8 bases aligning to TRBD1. CDR1 is SGHRS, CDR2 YFSETQ, per germline. After removal of 0 bases from V and 0 bases from J, the junction contained 4 bases not matched to a gene. The CDR3 has 17 residues. The CDR3 loop reads CASSLDRGGPTNEKLFF. The CDR3 DNA reads as TGCGCCAGCAGCTTGGACAGGGGGGGACCAACTAATGAAAAACTGTTTTTT.